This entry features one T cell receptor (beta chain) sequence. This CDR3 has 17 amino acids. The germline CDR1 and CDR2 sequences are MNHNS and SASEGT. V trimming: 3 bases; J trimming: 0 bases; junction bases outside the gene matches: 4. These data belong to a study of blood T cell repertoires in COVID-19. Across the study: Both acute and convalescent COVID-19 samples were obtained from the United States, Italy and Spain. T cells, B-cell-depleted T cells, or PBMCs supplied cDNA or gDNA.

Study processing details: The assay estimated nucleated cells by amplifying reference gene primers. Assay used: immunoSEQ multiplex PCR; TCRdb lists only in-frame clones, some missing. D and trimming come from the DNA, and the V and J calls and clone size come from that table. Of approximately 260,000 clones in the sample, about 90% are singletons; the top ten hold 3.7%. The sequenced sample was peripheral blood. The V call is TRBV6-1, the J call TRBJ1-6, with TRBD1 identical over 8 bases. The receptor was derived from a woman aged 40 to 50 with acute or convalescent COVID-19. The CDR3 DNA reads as TGTGCCAGCAGTGAGGGGACAGGAAGCTCCTATAATTCACCCCTCCACTTT. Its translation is CASSEGTGSSYNSPLHF.